Listed here are 20 T cell receptor beta chains from one sample, sequenced in a study of T cell repertoires in cytomegalovirus infection (dated by TCRdb to the late 2010s). The sample's treatment or condition label is to be understood as: in vitro stimulation with specific CMV peptide epitopes to enrich CMV-specific T cells. Sequenced using an Illumina HiSeq 1500. TCRdb trimmed public reads at Q25 via fastp, called clones via MiXCR and kept in-frame beta chains. Here each entry gathers all rows of one CDR3 protein and keeps the most common genes and DNA. The sample table lists 45,000 to 55,000 distinct CDR3 sequences, about a fifth of them with a count of one. The top ten clonotypes cover 53% of the sample. The antigens of these receptors remain unknown. The material sequenced was CD8+ T cells from cultured PBMCs, taken from culture after CMV antigen stimulation. These receptor sequences come from a human donor in good health (CMV status not recorded). Some clones in this sample may be carry-over from other donors' samples.

This clonotype appeared many times. This chain connects TRBV5-8 to TRBJ1-4, with D possibly TRBD1 on 6 matching bases. The length of the CDR3 is 17 residues. CDR1 is SGHTS and CDR2 is YDEGEE in the germline V gene. V lost 3 bases, J lost 2 bases, and 17 bases lay in between. The CDR3 loop reads CASSSPGQFATNEKLFF. CDR3 sequence (DNA): TGTGCCAGCAGCTCCCCGGGACAATTTGCGACTAATGAAAAACTGTTTTTT.

The sample holds many counts of this clonotype. This rearrangement joins TRBV7-9 to TRBJ2-7, with 12 bases that match TRBD1. V was pared by 5 bases and J by 6 bases, with 8 bases of the junction left unmatched. CDR3 length: 15 amino acids. Germline CDR1 SEHNR, CDR2 FQNEAQ (reference sequence). The CDR3 loop reads CASSRPGQGAGEQYF. The CDR3 region has the DNA TGTGCCAGCAGCCGTCCGGGACAGGGGGCTGGCGAGCAGTACTTC.

On this clonotype: This may be a read error, as it is one base from a much larger clone. The CDR3 reads CAGSSLGAGGFNEQFF. The CDR3 DNA follows: TGTGCCGGCAGCTCCCTAGGAGCGGGGGGTTTTAATGAGCAGTTCTTC. The chain is built from TRBV7-9 and TRBJ2-1; 9 bases agree with TRBD2. Per the germline V gene, CDR1 is SEHNR and CDR2 is FQNEAQ (reference sequence). The CDR3 extends over 16 amino acids.

Many counts were recorded for this clonotype. The germline gene is not matched at one end of the junction; a read error may be the cause. The chain employs TRBV7-7 and TRBJ2-2; D is uncertain. Looked up from germline, CDR1 is SSHAT and CDR2 is FNYEAQ (reference sequence). The CDR3 is made up of 16 amino acids. CDR3 amino acids: CASSENLIANTGELFF. In DNA form, the CDR3 reads TGTGCTAGCAGCGAAAATTTGATCGCGAACACCGGGGAGCTGTTTTTT.

This clonotype was seen repeatedly, ten times or more. The gene calls are TRBV28 and TRBJ1-3; D unresolved. V was shortened by 5 bases and J by 0 bases, with 8 bases between the two germline ends. The CDR3 consists of 14 residues. Per germline, CDR1 MDHEN and CDR2 SYDVKM. For the CDR3, the DNA is TGTGCCAGCAGTCGGATTCACTCTGGAAACACCATATATTTT. It specifies CASSRIHSGNTIYF.

This clonotype was seen only a few times. This chain's CDR3 is CASSWTVRGDEQFF. CDR3 DNA: TGTGCCAGCAGTTGGACGGTTCGCGGCGATGAGCAGTTCTTC. This rearrangement joins TRBV27 to TRBJ2-1; D not certain. The CDR3 runs 14 residues. Germline lookup yields CDR1 MNHEY and CDR2 SMNVEV (reference sequence). With 4 bases removed from V and 8 bases from J, the gap between germline ends came to 15 bases.

The DNA for the CDR3 is TGTGCCAGCAGTGAATGGGGGGGCAGGGGCACCTACAATGAGCAGTTCTTC. Its protein is CASSEWGGRGTYNEQFF. The V gene is TRBV2, the J gene TRBJ2-1, with D tentatively TRBD2 (7 bases). Trimming removed 2 bases from V and 2 bases from J, with 16 bases in between. There are 17 residues in the CDR3. Germline CDR1 is SNHLY and CDR2 is FYNNEI.

V and J are TRBV6-2 or TRBV6-3 and TRBJ2-7, with D possibly being TRBD1 or TRBD2 (5 bases each). Deletions cut 7 bases from V and 3 bases from J, with 19 bases between. Per the germline V gene, CDR1 is MNHEY and CDR2 is SVGEGT. The CDR3 is 15 residues long. This chain's CDR3 is CASIQGGGFGYEQYF. The DNA for the CDR3 is TGTGCCAGCATCCAAGGTGGGGGATTCGGCTACGAGCAGTACTTC.

The chain employs TRBV11-2 and TRBJ2-2, with 16 nucleotides matching TRBD2. Germline-derived CDR1 and CDR2 are SGHAT and FQNNGV. V lost 0 bases and J lost 4; bases outside the gene matches: 8. The CDR3 is made up of 20 amino acids. CDR3 amino acids: CASSLEGTSGGAGRTGELFF. The CDR3 nucleotides are TGTGCCAGCAGCTTAGAGGGGACTAGCGGGGGGGCCGGTCGCACCGGGGAGCTGTTTTTT.

This clonotype has a count of ten or more. The V and J genes are TRBV5-6 and TRBJ2-1, with TRBD2 matching over 9 bases. J lost 0 bases, V lost 3 bases, and 1 base had no gene match. This CDR3 contains 15 residues. CDR1 and CDR2 from the germline V gene are SGHDT and YYEEEE. The CDR3 loop reads CASSSGLASYNEQFF. CDR3 bases: TGTGCCAGCAGCTCGGGACTAGCCTCCTACAATGAGCAGTTCTTC.

The rearrangement links TRBV5-1 to TRBJ2-2, with D unresolved. Trimming left V 3 bases short and J 3 bases short, with 6 bases between. The CDR3 totals 13 residues. The germline V gene has CDR1 SGHRS and CDR2 YFSETQ. The CDR3 sequence: CASSWLDTGELFF. In DNA, the CDR3 is TGCGCCAGCAGCTGGTTAGACACCGGGGAGCTGTTTTTT.

This rearrangement joins TRBV28 to TRBJ1-4; 9 bases match TRBD1. CDR1 is MDHEN, CDR2 SYDVKM, per germline. The CDR3 totals 18 residues. V gave up 5 bases and J gave up 2 bases; unmatched junction bases: 12. CDR3 residues: CASSPPGTGSYTNEKLFF. Written as DNA, the CDR3 is TGTGCCAGCAGTCCCCCAGGGACAGGGAGTTATACTAATGAAAAACTGTTTTTT.

This clonotype was picked up many times. The chain is built from TRBV5-6 and TRBJ1-1; TRBD1 matches at 8 bases. Germline V gene sequence: CDR1 SGHDT, CDR2 YYEEEE. Unmatched junction bases numbered 6, after V lost 5 bases and J lost 0 bases. The CDR3 runs to 15 residues. The CDR3 DNA is TGTGCCAGCAGTTCGGACAGGGACATGAACACTGAAGCTTTCTTT. The encoded protein is CASSSDRDMNTEAFF.

This clonotype was recorded at least ten times. This chain uses TRBV12-3 or TRBV12-4 with TRBJ2-1; 9 nucleotides agree with TRBD2. V lost 1 base to trimming and J lost 0 bases; unmatched junction nucleotides: 4. This CDR3 region has 17 residues. CDR3 in amino acids: CASSLELAGASYNEQFF. DNA for the CDR3: TGTGCCAGCAGTTTAGAATTAGCGGGAGCCTCCTACAATGAGCAGTTCTTC.

V gene TRBV6-1 combines with J gene TRBJ2-4; 7 nucleotides line up with TRBD2. CDR1 is MNHNS and CDR2 is SASEGT in the germline V gene. V dropped 2 bases and J dropped 8; count of bases not matched to a gene: 9. CDR3 length equals 15 residues. The CDR3 reads CASSEIGRERDIQYF. The CDR3 bases are TGTGCCAGCAGTGAAATTGGGAGGGAGAGGGACATTCAGTACTTC.

The genes are TRBV14 and TRBJ1-4; D gene ambiguous. The CDR3 sequence is 16 residues long. The V end lost 3 bases, the J end lost 1 base, and 12 bases lay between the germline ends. Germline lookup yields CDR1 SGHDN and CDR2 FVKESK. DNA for the CDR3: TGTGCCAGCAGCCAGACCCCAGGTCTAACTAATGAAAAACTGTTTTTT. Translation: CASSQTPGLTNEKLFF.

This clonotype was counted only a few times. J is TRBJ2-7 and V is TRBV6-2 or TRBV6-3; the match to TRBD1 covers 10 bases. With 4 bases clipped from V and 6 bases from J, the junction kept 9 bases outside the gene matches. Germline lookup yields CDR1 MNHEY and CDR2 SVGEGT. The CDR3 is 15 amino acids. CDR3 DNA sequence: TGTGCCAGCAGTTCGCGGGGGGACAGGGGCGGCGAGCAGTACTTC. Translating gives CASSSRGDRGGEQYF.

This clonotype was seen many times. V is TRBV7-9 and J is TRBJ1-4; 9 positions match TRBD1. The ends lost 4 bases at V and 7 bases at J; junction bases unmatched: 10. This CDR3 region has 16 residues. Germline CDR1 SEHNR, CDR2 FQNEAQ (reference sequence). DNA of the CDR3: TGTGCCAGCAGCTCCAGCTCCGGGACAGGGCGTGAAAAACTGTTTTTT. This translates into CASSSSSGTGREKLFF.

V and J are TRBV7-3 and TRBJ2-6, with unresolved D. CDR1 is SGHTA, CDR2 FQGTGA, per germline. Trimming removed 4 bases from V and 6 bases from J, with 10 bases in between. There are 14 residues in the CDR3. The CDR3, as DNA: TGTGCCAGCAGCTCCCTGTTCAAGGCCAACGTCCTGACTTTC. Its translation: CASSSLFKANVLTF.

This clonotype was found a few times. The chain is built from TRBV3-1 and TRBJ1-2, with unresolved D. Trimming took off 4 bases at V and 4 bases at J, with 10 bases between the two ends. The germline V gene has CDR1 LGHDT and CDR2 YNNKEL (reference sequence). This CDR3 has 13 amino acids. The CDR3 nucleotides are TGTGCCAGCAGCCCCTCGCTACTCTATGGCTACACCTTC. Encoded protein: CASSPSLLYGYTF.